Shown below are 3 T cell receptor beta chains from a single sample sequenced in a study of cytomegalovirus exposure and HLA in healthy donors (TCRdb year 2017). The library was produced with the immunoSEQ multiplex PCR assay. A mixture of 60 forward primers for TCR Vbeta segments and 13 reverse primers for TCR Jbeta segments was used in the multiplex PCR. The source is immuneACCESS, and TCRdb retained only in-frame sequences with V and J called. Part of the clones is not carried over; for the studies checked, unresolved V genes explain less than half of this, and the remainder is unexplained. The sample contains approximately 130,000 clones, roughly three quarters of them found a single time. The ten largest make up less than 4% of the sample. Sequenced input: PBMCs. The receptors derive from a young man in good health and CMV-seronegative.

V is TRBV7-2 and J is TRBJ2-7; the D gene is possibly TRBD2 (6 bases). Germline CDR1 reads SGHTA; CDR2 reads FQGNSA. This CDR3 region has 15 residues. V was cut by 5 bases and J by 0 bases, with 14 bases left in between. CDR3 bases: TGTGCCAGCAGCCCGGGACTCCTAAGCTCCTACGAGCAGTACTTC. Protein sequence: CASSPGLLSSYEQYF.

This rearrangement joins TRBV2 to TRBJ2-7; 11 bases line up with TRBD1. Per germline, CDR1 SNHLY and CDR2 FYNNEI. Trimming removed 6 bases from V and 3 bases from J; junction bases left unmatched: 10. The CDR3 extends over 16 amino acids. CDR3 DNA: TGTGCCAGCAGGGGAGGACAGGGGGCGTCTCTCTACGAGCAGTACTTC. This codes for CASRGGQGASLYEQYF.

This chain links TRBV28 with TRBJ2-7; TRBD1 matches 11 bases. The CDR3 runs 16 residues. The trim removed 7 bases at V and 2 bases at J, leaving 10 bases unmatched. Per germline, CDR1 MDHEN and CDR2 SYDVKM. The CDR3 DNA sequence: TGTGCCAGCACCCCAGATTGGGGACAGGGGGCCTACGAGCAGTACTTC. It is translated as CASTPDWGQGAYEQYF.